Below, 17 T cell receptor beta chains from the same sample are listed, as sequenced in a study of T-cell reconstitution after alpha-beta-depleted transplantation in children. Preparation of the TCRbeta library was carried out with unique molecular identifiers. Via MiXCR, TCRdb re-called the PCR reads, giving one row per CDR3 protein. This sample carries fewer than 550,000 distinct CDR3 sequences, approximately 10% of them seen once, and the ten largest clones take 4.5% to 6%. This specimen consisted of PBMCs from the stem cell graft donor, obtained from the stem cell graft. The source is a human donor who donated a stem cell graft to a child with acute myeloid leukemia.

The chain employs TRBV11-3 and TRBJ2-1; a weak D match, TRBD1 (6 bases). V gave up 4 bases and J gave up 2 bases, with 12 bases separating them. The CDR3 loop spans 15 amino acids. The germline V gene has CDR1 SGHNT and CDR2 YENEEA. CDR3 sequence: CASSSSTGTYNEQFF. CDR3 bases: TGTGCCAGCAGCTCCTCGACAGGTACCTACAATGAGCAGTTCTTC.

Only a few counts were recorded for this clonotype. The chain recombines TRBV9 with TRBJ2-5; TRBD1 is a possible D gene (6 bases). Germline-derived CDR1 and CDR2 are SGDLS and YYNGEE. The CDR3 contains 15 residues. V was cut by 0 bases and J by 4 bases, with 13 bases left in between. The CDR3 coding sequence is TGTGCCAGCAGCGTAGAGAGGGGACAAGGAGAGACCCAGTACTTC. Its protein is CASSVERGQGETQYF.

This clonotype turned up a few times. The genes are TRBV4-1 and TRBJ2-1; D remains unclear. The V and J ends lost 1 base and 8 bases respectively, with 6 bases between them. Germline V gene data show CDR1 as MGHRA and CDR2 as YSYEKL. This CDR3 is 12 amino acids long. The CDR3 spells CASSQGIHEQFF. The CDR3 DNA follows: TGCGCCAGCAGCCAAGGTATCCATGAGCAGTTCTTC.

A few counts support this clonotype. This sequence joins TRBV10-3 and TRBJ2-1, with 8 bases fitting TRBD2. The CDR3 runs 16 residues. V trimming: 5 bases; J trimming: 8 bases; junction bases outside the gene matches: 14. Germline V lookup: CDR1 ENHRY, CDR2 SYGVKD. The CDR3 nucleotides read TGTGCCATCAGTACGGGGGGGGCAGGTCCGCGGGATGAGCAGTTCTTC. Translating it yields CAISTGGAGPRDEQFF.

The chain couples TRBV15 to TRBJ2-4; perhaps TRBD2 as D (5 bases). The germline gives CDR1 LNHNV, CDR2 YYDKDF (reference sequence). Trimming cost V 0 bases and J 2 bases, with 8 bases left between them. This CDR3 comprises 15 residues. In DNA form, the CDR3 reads TGTGCCACCAGCAGAGATCGGGGTACCAAAAACATTCAGTACTTC. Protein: CATSRDRGTKNIQYF. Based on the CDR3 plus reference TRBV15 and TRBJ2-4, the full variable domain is DAMVIQNPRYQVTQFGKPVTLSCSQTLNHNVMYWYQQKSSQAPKLLFHYYDKDFNNEADTPDNFQSRRPNTSFCFLDIRSPGLGDTAMYLCATSRDRGTKNIQYFGAGTRLSVL.

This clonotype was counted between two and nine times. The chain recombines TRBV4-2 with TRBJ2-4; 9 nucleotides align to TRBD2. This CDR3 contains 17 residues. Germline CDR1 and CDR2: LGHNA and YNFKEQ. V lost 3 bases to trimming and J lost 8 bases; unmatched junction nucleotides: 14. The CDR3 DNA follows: TGTGCCAGCAGCCATGGCGCTTTTGCGGGGGGGGAAGACATTCAGTACTTC. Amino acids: CASSHGAFAGGEDIQYF.

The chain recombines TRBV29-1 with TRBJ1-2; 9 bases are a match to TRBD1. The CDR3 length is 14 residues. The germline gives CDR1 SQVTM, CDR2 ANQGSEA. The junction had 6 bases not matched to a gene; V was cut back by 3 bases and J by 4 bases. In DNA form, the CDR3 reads TGCAGCGTTGAGGGGGACAGGGACGGCTATGGCTACACCTTC. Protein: CSVEGDRDGYGYTF.

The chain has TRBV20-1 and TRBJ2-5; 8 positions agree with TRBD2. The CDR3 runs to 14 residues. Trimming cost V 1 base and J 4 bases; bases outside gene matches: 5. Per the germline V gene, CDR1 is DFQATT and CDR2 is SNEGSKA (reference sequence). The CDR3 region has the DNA TGCAGTGCTAGAGTCGGGACTAGTGGAGAGACCCAGTACTTC. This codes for CSARVGTSGETQYF.

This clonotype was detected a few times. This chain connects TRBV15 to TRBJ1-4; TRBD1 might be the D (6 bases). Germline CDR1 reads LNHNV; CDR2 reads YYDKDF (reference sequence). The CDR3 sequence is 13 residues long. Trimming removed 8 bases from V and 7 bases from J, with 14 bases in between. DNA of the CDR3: TGTGCCACCCAACAGGGAAGAACTGAAAAACTGTTTTTT. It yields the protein CATQQGRTEKLFF.

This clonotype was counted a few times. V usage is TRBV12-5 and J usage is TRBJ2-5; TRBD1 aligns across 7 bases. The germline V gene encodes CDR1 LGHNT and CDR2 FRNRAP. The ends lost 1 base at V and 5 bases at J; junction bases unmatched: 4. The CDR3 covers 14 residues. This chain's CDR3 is CASGLGMTGETQYF. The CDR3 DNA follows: TGTGCTAGTGGTTTGGGGATGACAGGGGAGACCCAGTACTTC.

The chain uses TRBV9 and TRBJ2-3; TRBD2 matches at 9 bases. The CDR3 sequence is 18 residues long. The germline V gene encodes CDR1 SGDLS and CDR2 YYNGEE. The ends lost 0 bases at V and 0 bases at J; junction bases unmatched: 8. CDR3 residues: CASSVALAGRVSTDTQYF. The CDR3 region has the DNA TGTGCCAGCAGCGTAGCCCTAGCGGGACGTGTGAGCACAGATACGCAGTATTTT. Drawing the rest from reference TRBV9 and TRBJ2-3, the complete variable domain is DSGVTQTPKHLITATGQRVTLRCSPRSGDLSVYWYQQSLDQGLQFLIQYYNGEERAKGNILERFSAQQFPDLHSELNLSSLELGDSALYFCASSVALAGRVSTDTQYFGPGTRLTVL.

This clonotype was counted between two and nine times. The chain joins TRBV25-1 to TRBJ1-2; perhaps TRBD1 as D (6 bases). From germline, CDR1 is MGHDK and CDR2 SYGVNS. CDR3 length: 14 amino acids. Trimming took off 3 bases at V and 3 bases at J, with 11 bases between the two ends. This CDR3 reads CASSEAGAHYGYTF. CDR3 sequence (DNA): TGTGCCAGCAGTGAGGCGGGGGCCCACTATGGCTACACCTTC.

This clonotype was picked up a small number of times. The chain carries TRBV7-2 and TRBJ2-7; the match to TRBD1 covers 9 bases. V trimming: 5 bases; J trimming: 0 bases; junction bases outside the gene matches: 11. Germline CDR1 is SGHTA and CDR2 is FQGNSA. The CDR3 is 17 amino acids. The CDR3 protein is CASSTPLTGGTSYEQYF. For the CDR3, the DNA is TGTGCCAGCAGCACTCCCTTGACAGGGGGTACCTCCTACGAGCAGTACTTC.

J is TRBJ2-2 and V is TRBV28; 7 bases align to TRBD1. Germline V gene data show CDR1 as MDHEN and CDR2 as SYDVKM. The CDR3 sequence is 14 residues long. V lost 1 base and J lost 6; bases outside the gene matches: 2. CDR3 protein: CASSLSGGPGELFF. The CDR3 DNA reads TGTGCCAGCAGTTTATCAGGGGGACCCGGGGAGCTGTTTTTT.

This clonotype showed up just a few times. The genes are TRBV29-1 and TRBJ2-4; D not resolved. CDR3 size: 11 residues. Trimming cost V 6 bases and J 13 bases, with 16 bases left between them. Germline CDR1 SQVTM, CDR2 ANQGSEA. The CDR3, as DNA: TGCAGCGTCATGAACGGTGCTTGGCAGTACTTC. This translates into CSVMNGAWQYF.

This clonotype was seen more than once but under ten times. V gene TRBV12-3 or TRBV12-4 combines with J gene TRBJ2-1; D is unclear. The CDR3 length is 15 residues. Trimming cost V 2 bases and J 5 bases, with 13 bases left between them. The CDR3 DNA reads TGTGCCAGCAGTTTATTCCCTCCCCGGCACAATGAGCAGTTCTTC. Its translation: CASSLFPPRHNEQFF.

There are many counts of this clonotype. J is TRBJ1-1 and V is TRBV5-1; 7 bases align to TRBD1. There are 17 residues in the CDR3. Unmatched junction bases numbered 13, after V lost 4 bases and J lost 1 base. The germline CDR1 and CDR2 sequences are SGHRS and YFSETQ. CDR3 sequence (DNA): TGCGCCAGCAGCGAGACAGGGTCCCTTGGGGGGAACACTGAAGCTTTCTTT. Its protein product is CASSETGSLGGNTEAFF.